The present T cell receptor (beta chain) was sequenced within a study of T cell responses to AZD1222 COVID-19 vaccine. The method was immunoSEQ multiplex PCR; TCRdb's version includes in-frame clones alone and lacks a portion of them. The sample includes 250,000 to 300,000 clones, about 94% of them seen just once. This CDR3 has 16 residues. The germline gives CDR1 MNHEY, CDR2 SVGAGI. Trimming left V 2 bases short and J 1 base short, with 14 bases between. The receptor was isolated from an adult who received the AZD1222 COVID-19 vaccine. The specimen comprised peripheral blood, sampled 28 days after the second AZD1222 dose. The genes are TRBV6-5 and TRBJ1-1, with D possibly TRBD1 on 6 matching bases. The CDR3 is CASSYLRGGRNTEAFF. The CDR3 DNA is TGTGCCAGCAGTTACCTGAGGGGGGGCAGGAACACTGAAGCTTTCTTT.